These T cell receptor beta chains were read from a single sample in a study of shared clonotypes between healthy human individuals. Assay used: immunoSEQ multiplex PCR; TCRdb lists only in-frame clones, some missing. In the table there are about half a million clones, 65% to 80% of which are singletons. Material: PBMCs. The source is a woman in her forties in good health. Some clones in this sample may be carry-over from other donors' samples. The conserved cysteine and the conserved F or W are not part of the CDR3 here.

V gene: TRBV30
CDR3 length: 9
CDR3 protein: AWSANSPLH

V gene: TRBV5-1
CDR3 length: 13
CDR3 protein: ASSLAQVNTGELF

V gene: TRBV19
CDR3 length: 12
CDR3 protein: ASSIVGFNQPQH

V gene: TRBV28
CDR3 length: 13
CDR3 protein: ASSLGLGWNQPQH

V gene: TRBV6-1
CDR3 length: 9
CDR3 protein: AAVRGHEQY

V gene: TRBV2
CDR3 length: 11
CDR3 protein: ASSEERGDTQY

V gene: TRBV5-4
CDR3 length: 12
CDR3 protein: ASSLEANQETQY

V gene: TRBV4-1
CDR3 length: 13
CDR3 protein: ASSQETRARESYT

V gene: TRBV6-5
CDR3 length: 11
CDR3 protein: ASSYGTNKPLH

V gene: TRBV7-9
CDR3 length: 13
CDR3 protein: ASSFGTTASYEQY

V gene: TRBV5-1
CDR3 length: 13
CDR3 protein: ASSSRAGGPDTQY

V gene: TRBV7-9
CDR3 length: 12
CDR3 protein: ASSLDPGWYGYT

V gene: TRBV10-3
CDR3 length: 13
CDR3 protein: AISGTGTGDYGYT

V gene: TRBV14
CDR3 length: 9
CDR3 protein: ASSQVNTIY

V gene: TRBV4-1
CDR3 length: 15
CDR3 protein: ASSLPRPGAANTEAF

V gene: TRBV28
CDR3 length: 15
CDR3 protein: ASSPPPTGIAGNTIY

V gene: TRBV28
CDR3 length: 10
CDR3 protein: ASSFGLGTQY

V gene: TRBV7-9
CDR3 length: 13
CDR3 protein: ASSFGGHRLDEQY